This T cell receptor beta chain comes out of a study of T cells in Graves' hyperthyroidism and ophthalmopathy. Turning to the study itself: Peripheral blood was secured at the point of initial diagnosis, before any treatment.

Each diagnosis was grounded in clinical symptoms, serum thyroxine and TRAb, thyroid ultrasound, and orbital computed tomography. A note on this clonotype: Its antigen is not identified.

There were TCR beta CDR3 regions amplified from RNA transcripts. In the first-round RT-PCR of the TCR CDR3, the HTBI primer set was used. TCRdb reprocessed the multiplex PCR reads via MiXCR and lists one record per CDR3 protein. Here the sample spans roughly 290,000 distinct CDR3 sequences, approximately 17% being singletons. Study findings and constraints: Before onset, ophthalmopathy was predicted by the model a median around 6 months earlier. Expanded thyroid clonotypes (above 0.001) were mostly also found in blood.

This TCR was recovered from a woman aged 60-75 years with Graves' ophthalmopathy. Sequencing was performed on blood.

In DNA, the CDR3 is TGTGCCAGCAGTTTTGGGCGCAATCAGCCCCAGCATTTT. It specifies CASSFGRNQPQHF. The chain uses TRBV27 and TRBJ1-5; D gene uncertain. V was trimmed by 3 bases and J by 2 bases, leaving 5 bases between them. The germline CDR1 and CDR2 sequences are MNHEY and SMNVEV (reference sequence). This CDR3 has 13 amino acids.